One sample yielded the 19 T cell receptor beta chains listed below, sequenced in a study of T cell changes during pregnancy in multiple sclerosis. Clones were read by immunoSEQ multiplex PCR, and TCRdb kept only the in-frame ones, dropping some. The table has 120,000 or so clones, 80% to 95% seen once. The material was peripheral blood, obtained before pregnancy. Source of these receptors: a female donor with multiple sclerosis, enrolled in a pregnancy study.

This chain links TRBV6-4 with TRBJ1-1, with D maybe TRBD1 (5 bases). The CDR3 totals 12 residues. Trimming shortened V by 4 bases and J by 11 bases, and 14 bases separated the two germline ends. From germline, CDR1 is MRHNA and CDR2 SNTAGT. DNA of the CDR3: TGTGCCAGCAGTGTGGCAGGCAGGGATGCTTTCTTT. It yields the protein CASSVAGRDAFF.

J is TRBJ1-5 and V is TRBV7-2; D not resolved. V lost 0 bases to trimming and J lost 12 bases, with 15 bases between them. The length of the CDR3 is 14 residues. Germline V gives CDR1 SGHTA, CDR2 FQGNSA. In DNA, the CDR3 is TGTGCCAGCAGCTTAGCTTGGGCAGGCGAACTCCAGCATTTT. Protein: CASSLAWAGELQHF.

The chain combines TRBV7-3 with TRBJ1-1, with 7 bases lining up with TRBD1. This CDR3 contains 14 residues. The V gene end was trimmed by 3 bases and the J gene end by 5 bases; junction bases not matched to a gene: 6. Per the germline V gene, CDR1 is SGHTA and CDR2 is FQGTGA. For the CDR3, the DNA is TGTGCCAGCAGCTTGAAGGGGGCGCAGACTGAAGCTTTCTTT. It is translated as CASSLKGAQTEAFF.

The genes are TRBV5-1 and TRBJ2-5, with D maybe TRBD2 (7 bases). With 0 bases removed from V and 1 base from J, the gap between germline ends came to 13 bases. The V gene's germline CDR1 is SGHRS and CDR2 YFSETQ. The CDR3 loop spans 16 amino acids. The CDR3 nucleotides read TGCGCCAGCAGCTTGGAGCCGGGGGGCCTCCAAGAGACCCAGTACTTC. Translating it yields CASSLEPGGLQETQYF.

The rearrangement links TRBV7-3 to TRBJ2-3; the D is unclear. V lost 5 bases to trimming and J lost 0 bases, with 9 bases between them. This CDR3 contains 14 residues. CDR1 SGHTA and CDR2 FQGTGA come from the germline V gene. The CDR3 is CASSRGASTDTQYF. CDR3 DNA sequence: TGTGCCAGCAGCCGTGGAGCTAGCACAGATACGCAGTATTTT.

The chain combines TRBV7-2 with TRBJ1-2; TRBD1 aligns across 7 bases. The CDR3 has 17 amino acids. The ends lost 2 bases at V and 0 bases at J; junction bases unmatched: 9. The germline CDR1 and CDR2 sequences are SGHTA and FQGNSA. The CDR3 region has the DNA TGTGCCAGCAGCTTAAGGCCGACAGGGTTTACTAACTATGGCTACACCTTC. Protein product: CASSLRPTGFTNYGYTF.

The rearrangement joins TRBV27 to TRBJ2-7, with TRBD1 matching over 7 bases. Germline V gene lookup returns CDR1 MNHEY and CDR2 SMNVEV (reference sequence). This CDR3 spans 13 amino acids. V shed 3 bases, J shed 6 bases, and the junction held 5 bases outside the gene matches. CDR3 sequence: CASSLNRGSEQYF. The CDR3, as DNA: TGTGCCAGCAGTTTGAACAGGGGCAGCGAGCAGTACTTC.

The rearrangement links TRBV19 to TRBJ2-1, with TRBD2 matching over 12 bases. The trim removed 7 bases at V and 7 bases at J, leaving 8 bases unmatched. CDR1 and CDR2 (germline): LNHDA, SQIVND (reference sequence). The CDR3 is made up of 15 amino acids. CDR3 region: CASNPLAGGGNEQFF. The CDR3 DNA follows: TGTGCCAGTAACCCACTAGCGGGAGGCGGGAATGAGCAGTTCTTC.

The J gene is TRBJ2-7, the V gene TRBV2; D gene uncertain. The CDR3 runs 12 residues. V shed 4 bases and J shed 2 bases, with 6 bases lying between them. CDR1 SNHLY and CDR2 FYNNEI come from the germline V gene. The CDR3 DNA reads TGTGCCAGCAGTGCCTCAGCCTACGAGCAGTACTTC. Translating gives CASSASAYEQYF.

The CDR3 nucleotides read TGTGCCAGCAGTGAAGGGTCAGGCCCTGAAGCTTTCTTT. This encodes CASSEGSGPEAFF. The V call is TRBV6-1, the J call TRBJ1-1; no definite D call. Germline-derived CDR1 and CDR2 are MNHNS and SASEGT. Trimming shortened V by 1 base and J by 6 bases, and 9 bases separated the two germline ends. The length of the CDR3 is 13 residues.

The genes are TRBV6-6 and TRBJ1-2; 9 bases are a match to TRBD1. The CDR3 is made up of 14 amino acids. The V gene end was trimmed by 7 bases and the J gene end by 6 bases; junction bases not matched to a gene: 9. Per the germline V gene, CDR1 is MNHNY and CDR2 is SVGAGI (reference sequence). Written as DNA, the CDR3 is TGTGCCAGCAAAGTGGGACAGGGAACGGATGGCTACACCTTC. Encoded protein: CASKVGQGTDGYTF.

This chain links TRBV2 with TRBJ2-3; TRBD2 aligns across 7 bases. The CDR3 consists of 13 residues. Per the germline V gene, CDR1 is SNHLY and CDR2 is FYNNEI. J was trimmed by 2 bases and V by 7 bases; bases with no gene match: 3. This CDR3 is CASKGLSTDTQYF. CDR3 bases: TGTGCCAGCAAGGGACTATCCACAGATACGCAGTATTTT.

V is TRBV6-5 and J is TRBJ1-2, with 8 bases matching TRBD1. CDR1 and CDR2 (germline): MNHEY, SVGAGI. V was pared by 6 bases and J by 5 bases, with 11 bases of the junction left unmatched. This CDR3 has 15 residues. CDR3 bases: TGTGCCAGCAGCCCCCTCCAGGGGGCCTTATATGGCTACACCTTC. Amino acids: CASSPLQGALYGYTF.

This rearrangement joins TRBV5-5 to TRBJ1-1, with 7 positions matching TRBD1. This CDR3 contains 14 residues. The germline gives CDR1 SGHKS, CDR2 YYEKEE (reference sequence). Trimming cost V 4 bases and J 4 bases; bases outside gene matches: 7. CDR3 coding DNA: TGTGCCAGCAGCCCTGAAGGGGGCTTCACTGAAGCTTTCTTT. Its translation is CASSPEGGFTEAFF.

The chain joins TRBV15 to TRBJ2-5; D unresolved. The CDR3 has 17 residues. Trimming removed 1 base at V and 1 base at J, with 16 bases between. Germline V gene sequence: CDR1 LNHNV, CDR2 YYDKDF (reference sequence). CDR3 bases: TGTGCCACCAGCAGAGTCCCCCTCGGCAGGTCCCAAGAGACCCAGTACTTC. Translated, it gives CATSRVPLGRSQETQYF.

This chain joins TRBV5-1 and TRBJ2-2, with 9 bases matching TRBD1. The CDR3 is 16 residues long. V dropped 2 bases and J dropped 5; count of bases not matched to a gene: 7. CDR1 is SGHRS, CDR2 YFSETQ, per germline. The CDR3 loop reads CASSFGGTGRTGELFF. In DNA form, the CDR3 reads TGCGCCAGCAGCTTCGGCGGGACAGGGAGAACCGGGGAGCTGTTTTTT. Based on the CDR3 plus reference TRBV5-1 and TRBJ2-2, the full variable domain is KAGVTQTPRYLIKTRGQQVTLSCSPISGHRSVSWYQQTPGQGLQFLFEYFSETQRNKGNFPGRFSGRQFSNSRSEMNVSTLELGDSALYLCASSFGGTGRTGELFFGEGSRLTVL.

CDR3 bases: TGTGCCAGCAGCTATTCGGGACTAGTTTTCAATGAGCAGTTCTTC. Translation gives CASSYSGLVFNEQFF. The chain links TRBV5-6 to TRBJ2-1; 8 nucleotides match TRBD2. Germline assignment: CDR1 SGHDT and CDR2 YYEEEE. J was trimmed by 6 bases and V by 3 bases; bases with no gene match: 8. There are 15 residues in the CDR3.

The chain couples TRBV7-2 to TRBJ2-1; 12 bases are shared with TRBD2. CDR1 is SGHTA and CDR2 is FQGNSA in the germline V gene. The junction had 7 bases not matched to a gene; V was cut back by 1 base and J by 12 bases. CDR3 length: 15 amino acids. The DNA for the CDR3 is TGTGCCAGCAGCTTAGTTACTAGCGGGGGGAGGGGGCAGTTCTTC. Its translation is CASSLVTSGGRGQFF.

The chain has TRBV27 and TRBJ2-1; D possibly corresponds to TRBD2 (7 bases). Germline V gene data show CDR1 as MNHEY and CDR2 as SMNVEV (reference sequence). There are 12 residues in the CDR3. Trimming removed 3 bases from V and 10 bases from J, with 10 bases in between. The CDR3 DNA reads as TGTGCCAGCAGTTTGCGCGGGGGCGAGCAGTTCTTC. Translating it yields CASSLRGGEQFF.